These 26 T cell receptor beta chains originate from one sample sequenced in a study of T cells after yellow fever vaccination. TCRdb reanalysed the 5' RACE reads using MiXCR and keeps one entry per CDR3 protein. The sample holds around 310,000 distinct CDR3 sequences, 3% to 4.5% seen once. Sample: PBMCs, taken 5 days after the yellow fever booster vaccination. The source of these receptors is a man aged 18 to 30 who received the YFV17D yellow fever vaccine.

This clonotype was found many times. The gene calls are TRBV5-1 and TRBJ2-2; D is possibly TRBD2 (5 bases). The V gene lost 0 bases and the J gene lost 4 bases, with 13 bases spanning the gap. The CDR3 contains 16 residues. The germline CDR1 and CDR2 sequences are SGHRS and YFSETQ. The CDR3 DNA is TGCGCCAGCAGCTTGGCGGTGGATGGACTCACCGGGGAGCTGTTTTTT. Translated: CASSLAVDGLTGELFF.

This clonotype came up many times. The rearrangement uses TRBV5-5 and TRBJ2-2; D is unresolved. The CDR3 runs 15 residues. CDR1 is SGHKS and CDR2 is YYEKEE in the germline V gene (reference sequence). The ends were cut back, 6 bases at V and 0 bases at J, with 12 bases in the middle. This CDR3 reads CASNLLGPNTGELFF. The CDR3 nucleotides are TGTGCCAGCAACCTTCTTGGACCGAACACCGGGGAGCTGTTTTTT.

Ten or more counts support this clonotype. The V call is TRBV5-8, the J call TRBJ2-5; no firm D call. CDR1 and CDR2 (germline): SGHTS, YDEGEE. This CDR3 contains 14 residues. V lost 0 bases to trimming and J lost 1 base, with 7 bases between them. This CDR3 reads CASSLAAVQETQYF. For the CDR3, the DNA is TGTGCCAGCAGCTTGGCCGCGGTCCAAGAGACCCAGTACTTC.

The chain recombines TRBV5-1 with TRBJ2-3; D gene unclear. The CDR3 has 14 residues. The V gene's germline CDR1 is SGHRS and CDR2 YFSETQ. V dropped 1 base and J dropped 0 bases, with 6 bases sitting between them. The CDR3 DNA reads TGCGCCAGCAGCTTGATAACTAGCACAGATACGCAGTATTTT. Encoded protein: CASSLITSTDTQYF.

The table lists this clonotype with many counts. The V and J genes are TRBV20-1 and TRBJ2-7, with 10 bases that match TRBD1. CDR3 length equals 15 residues. Germline V gives CDR1 DFQATT, CDR2 SNEGSKA (reference sequence). After removal of 5 bases from V and 2 bases from J, the junction contained 9 bases not matched to a gene. The CDR3 DNA reads as TGCAGTGCTCTCGAGCCCGGACAGGGGGCCTACGAGCAGTACTTC. Translating gives CSALEPGQGAYEQYF.

In its sample, this clonotype was seen many times. The rearrangement uses TRBV29-1 and TRBJ2-3, with a tentative D call TRBD2 (5 bases). Per germline, CDR1 SQVTM and CDR2 ANQGSEA. Trimming took 7 bases from V and 6 from J, leaving 17 bases between them. This CDR3 comprises 13 residues. This chain's CDR3 is CSAERSGPDTQYF. CDR3 DNA: TGCAGCGCCGAAAGAAGCGGTCCGGATACGCAGTATTTT.

In its sample, this clonotype was seen many times. The genes are TRBV7-2 and TRBJ2-3; no definite D call. Trimming removed 5 bases from V and 0 bases from J, with 6 bases in between. This CDR3 has 13 amino acids. The germline CDR1 and CDR2 sequences are SGHTA and FQGNSA. This chain's CDR3 is CASSAQSTDTQYF. CDR3 nucleotides: TGTGCCAGCAGCGCACAAAGCACAGATACGCAGTATTTT.

In regard to this clonotype: The junction and the germline gene differ at one end; a read error may be behind it. J is TRBJ2-3 and V is TRBV15; D not resolved. The CDR3 has 14 residues. Germline loops: CDR1 LNHNV, CDR2 YYDKDF (reference sequence). The CDR3 protein is CATSRVASTDTQYF. In DNA form, the CDR3 reads TGTGCCACTAGCAGAGTTGCTAGCACAGATACGCAGTATTTT.

This clonotype was counted only a few times. The chain has TRBV12-3 or TRBV12-4 and TRBJ2-1, with D possibly TRBD2 on 6 matching bases. The CDR3 is 15 residues long. Trimming removed 5 bases from V and 9 bases from J, with 20 bases in between. CDR3 protein: CASSQDGGPGFEQFF. CDR3 bases: TGTGCCAGCAGTCAAGACGGGGGACCGGGGTTTGAGCAGTTCTTC.

This clonotype appeared a few times. The rearrangement joins TRBV10-3 to TRBJ1-1, with TRBD1 matching 7 bases. CDR3 length equals 13 residues. CDR1 is ENHRY, CDR2 SYGVKD, per germline. The V gene end was trimmed by 7 bases and the J gene end by 4 bases; junction bases not matched to a gene: 6. The DNA for the CDR3 is TGTGCCATCACGGGGAACAGGGGCACTGAAGCTTTCTTT. Its protein product is CAITGNRGTEAFF.

This clonotype has more than one count but fewer than ten. The V gene is TRBV5-6, the J gene TRBJ2-3; D is uncertain. Between the trimmed V and J ends, which lost 2 bases and 9 bases, there was a span of 4 bases. Germline V gene lookup returns CDR1 SGHDT and CDR2 YYEEEE. The CDR3 totals 10 residues. The CDR3 DNA is TGTGCCAGCAGCTTTCCCACGCAGTATTTT. This encodes CASSFPTQYF. The full variable domain, in which reference TRBV5-6 and TRBJ2-3 provide the parts outside the CDR3, is DAGVTQSPTHLIKTRGQQVTLRCSPKSGHDTVSWYQQALGQGPQFIFQYYEEEERQRGNFPDRFSGHQFPNYSSELNVNALLLGDSALYLCASSFPTQYFGPGTRLTVL.

This clonotype occurred many times. The chain carries TRBV6-1 and TRBJ2-1, with 9 bases aligning to TRBD1. Germline CDR1 and CDR2: MNHNS and SASEGT. The CDR3 sequence is 17 residues long. Unmatched junction bases numbered 14, after V lost 8 bases and J lost 3 bases. CDR3 loop: CASSANRGREFYNEQFF. The CDR3 DNA is TGTGCCAGCTCTGCTAACAGGGGGCGCGAGTTCTACAATGAGCAGTTCTTC.

This rearrangement joins TRBV4-3 to TRBJ2-2, with no clear D. Per germline, CDR1 LGHNA and CDR2 YSLEER. The V and J ends lost 0 bases and 6 bases respectively, with 11 bases between them. The CDR3 runs to 15 residues. CDR3 region: CASSQDWVGSGELFF. The CDR3 region has the DNA TGCGCCAGCAGCCAAGATTGGGTAGGGTCCGGGGAGCTGTTTTTT.

This clonotype was seen more than once but under ten times. This chain joins TRBV2 and TRBJ2-1, with D uncertain. Germline values: CDR1 SNHLY, CDR2 FYNNEI. V shed 0 bases and J shed 10 bases, with 7 bases lying between them. The CDR3 runs 12 residues. CDR3 DNA sequence: TGTGCCAGCAGTGAAGCTCCGAGGGAGCAGTTCTTC. Translating it yields CASSEAPREQFF.

J is TRBJ2-3 and V is TRBV15; TRBD1 matches 9 bases. This CDR3 region has 15 residues. The V and J ends lost 3 bases and 2 bases, in that order; junction bases with no gene match: 3. The germline CDR1 and CDR2 sequences are LNHNV and YYDKDF (reference sequence). The CDR3 coding sequence is TGTGCCACCAGCAGGGGGGACAGGGCCACAGATACGCAGTATTTT. Its protein product is CATSRGDRATDTQYF.

This clonotype was recorded at least ten times. The chain combines TRBV12-3 or TRBV12-4 with TRBJ1-5; TRBD1 matches at 7 bases. The CDR3 is made up of 14 amino acids. Trimming at V came to 7 bases and at J to 7 bases, leaving 10 bases not matched to a gene. This CDR3 is CASTSGEGAQPQHF. DNA for the CDR3: TGTGCCAGCACCTCGGGGGAGGGGGCACAGCCCCAGCATTTT.

This clonotype was counted at least ten times. The CDR3 DNA sequence: TGTGCCAGCAGCTTGGTCGCGGGGGGCATTAATGAGCAGTTCTTC. Its translation: CASSLVAGGINEQFF. The chain is built from TRBV5-6 and TRBJ2-1; 8 nucleotides agree with TRBD2. CDR1 is SGHDT and CDR2 is YYEEEE in the germline V gene. Trimming cost V 0 bases and J 7 bases; bases outside gene matches: 6. The CDR3 contains 15 residues.

This clonotype appeared a few times. This chain uses TRBV11-2 with TRBJ2-3; D unresolved. Germline values: CDR1 SGHAT, CDR2 FQNNGV. V gave up 5 bases and J gave up 4 bases, with 13 bases separating them. The CDR3 is 14 amino acids. CDR3 region: CASSIGLTPDTQYF. CDR3 nucleotide sequence: TGTGCCAGCAGCATAGGTTTAACCCCAGATACGCAGTATTTT.

The V and J genes are TRBV9 and TRBJ1-1, with D possibly matching TRBD1 (6 bases). Trimming cost V 3 bases and J 5 bases, with 17 bases left between them. The germline gives CDR1 SGDLS, CDR2 YYNGEE. This CDR3 is 15 amino acids long. The DNA for the CDR3 is TGTGCCAGCAGCGCCGGGACCCTAAGGGGGACTGAAGCTTTCTTT. Protein sequence: CASSAGTLRGTEAFF.

This clonotype showed up just a few times. The genes are TRBV20-1 and TRBJ1-5, with 8 bases fitting TRBD1. Germline V gene lookup returns CDR1 DFQATT and CDR2 SNEGSKA (reference sequence). There are 13 residues in the CDR3. With V trimmed by 5 bases and J by 2 bases, 2 bases remained unmatched. The CDR3 is CSAGTGGNQPQHF. Here the CDR3 DNA reads TGCAGTGCTGGGACAGGAGGCAATCAGCCCCAGCATTTT.

In this sample, this clonotype turned up a few times. V and J are TRBV4-1 and TRBJ1-1, with TRBD1 matching 7 bases. CDR1 and CDR2 (germline): MGHRA, YSYEKL. V lost 2 bases and J lost 3; bases outside the gene matches: 6. There are 15 residues in the CDR3. CDR3 in amino acids: CASSQRQGTYTEAFF. DNA for the CDR3: TGCGCCAGCAGCCAACGACAGGGAACTTACACTGAAGCTTTCTTT.

The rearrangement joins TRBV7-6 to TRBJ2-7; 9 positions match TRBD1. Trimming cost V 6 bases and J 2 bases; bases outside gene matches: 8. The CDR3 covers 15 residues. Germline CDR1 SGHVS, CDR2 FNYEAQ. The CDR3 is CASSLQGTGPYEQYF. The CDR3 DNA sequence: TGTGCCAGCAGTCTCCAAGGGACAGGGCCCTACGAGCAGTACTTC.

This clonotype was seen many times. The chain joins TRBV5-1 to TRBJ1-1, with a tentative D call TRBD1 (6 bases). V gave up 2 bases and J gave up 4 bases, with 18 bases separating them. The CDR3 runs 16 residues. Germline lookup yields CDR1 SGHRS and CDR2 YFSETQ. The DNA of the CDR3 is TGCGCCAGCAGCTTCGAAGGTTGGTTCAGGGGCACTGAAGCTTTCTTT. Residues: CASSFEGWFRGTEAFF.

There are a few counts of this clonotype. The rearrangement links TRBV7-9 to TRBJ2-2, with D tentatively TRBD1 (6 bases). The germline V gene encodes CDR1 SEHNR and CDR2 FQNEAQ (reference sequence). V gave up 6 bases and J gave up 7 bases, with 12 bases separating them. The CDR3 totals 13 residues. The CDR3 protein is CASRPGVNGELFF. DNA for the CDR3: TGTGCCAGCAGACCAGGGGTGAACGGGGAGCTGTTTTTT.

This clonotype appeared many times. The rearrangement links TRBV20-1 to TRBJ2-3; D is perhaps TRBD1 or TRBD2 (5 bases each). The CDR3 has 13 residues. Germline V lookup: CDR1 DFQATT, CDR2 SNEGSKA (reference sequence). V was cut by 4 bases and J by 8 bases, with 16 bases left in between. CDR3 sequence (DNA): TGCAGTGCTACGAAGGGGTCTCGGGGTACGCAGTATTTT. Its translation is CSATKGSRGTQYF.

This sequence joins TRBV19 and TRBJ1-5; 9 nucleotides align to TRBD1. The germline CDR1 and CDR2 sequences are LNHDA and SQIVND (reference sequence). The junction had 9 bases not matched to a gene; V was cut back by 5 bases and J by 7 bases. The CDR3 sequence is 15 residues long. CDR3 protein: CASSPRGTGSQPQHF. In nucleotides, the CDR3 is TGTGCCAGTAGTCCTCGGGGGACAGGGAGCCAGCCCCAGCATTTT.